This T cell receptor beta chain was sequenced for a study of blood T cell repertoires in COVID-19. Repertoires were generated with immunoSEQ multiplex PCR, while TCRdb's copy carries only in-frame clones and drops some. This repertoire shows 95,000 to 110,000 clones, over 70% found once; its top ten account for around 13%. V was shortened by 6 bases and J by 6 bases, with 10 bases between the two germline ends. The length of the CDR3 is 11 residues. The V gene's germline CDR1 is SQVTM and CDR2 ANQGSEA. The sequence was collected from a human donor in a cohort sampled during active or convalescent COVID-19. The source material was peripheral blood. The chain joins TRBV29-1 to TRBJ2-3; D remains ambiguous. This CDR3 reads CSVHPPDTQYF. For the CDR3, the DNA is TGCAGCGTACACCCTCCGGATACGCAGTATTTT.